The present T cell receptor beta chain was sequenced within a study of shared clonotypes between healthy human individuals. Study summary: Researchers drew samples from a couple of women and a few men aged 18 to 49. Each donor contributed plates that comprised three CD4 naive, three CD4 memory, two CD8 naive and one CD8 memory.

The protocol was immunoSEQ multiplex PCR, while the TCRdb copy is restricted to in-frame clones and leaves out a portion. This table holds roughly 2.2 million clones, just under 95% found once. The CD4+ fraction was divided into a CD45RA+ naive subset and a CD45RA-negative memory subset. Germline V gene sequence: CDR1 MNHEY, CDR2 SVGAGI. The CDR3 spans 13 residues. V lost 5 bases, J lost 4 bases, and 10 bases lay in between. This chain joins TRBV6-5 and TRBJ2-3; D gene uncertain. The sequencing sample was made of naive CD4+ T cells from PBMCs. Specified subset: CD45RA+ positively selected. The sequence came from a man between 18 and 29 years old in good health. Some clones in this sample may be carry-over from other donors' samples. The CDR3 bases are TGTGCCAGCAGTCTCATCAAGGCAGATACGCAGTATTTT. This codes for CASSLIKADTQYF.